The 29 T cell receptor beta chains in this list originate from one sample, sequenced in a study of T cell repertoires in cytomegalovirus infection. These receptors' targets are unknown. TCRdb called the reads again in MiXCR, with one record for every CDR3 protein. The repertoire holds 700,000 to 950,000 distinct CDR3 sequences, with approximately 30% as singletons. The sample in question was cultured CD8+ T cells from PBMCs, obtained from culture after CMV antigen stimulation. The receptor source for this set is a human donor in good health (CMV status not recorded). Some clones in this sample may be carry-over from other donors' samples.

This chain connects TRBV28 to TRBJ2-1, with D maybe TRBD1 (6 bases). CDR3 size: 16 residues. The germline V and J ends were trimmed by 7 bases and 0 bases, with 16 bases remaining between them. The V gene's germline CDR1 is MDHEN and CDR2 SYDVKM. The CDR3 DNA is TGTGCCAGCAATGACCCAGGGGACCGCTCCTACAATGAGCAGTTCTTC. Translation gives CASNDPGDRSYNEQFF.

This clonotype was observed a few times. For the CDR3, the DNA is TGTGCCAGCAGCTTCCAGGGAGGCTCCTACAATGAGCAGTTCTTC. Translation gives CASSFQGGSYNEQFF. The chain combines TRBV7-8 with TRBJ2-1, with D possibly being TRBD2 (6 bases). There are 15 residues in the CDR3. Trimming shortened V by 3 bases and J by 0 bases, and 9 bases separated the two germline ends. Germline-derived CDR1 and CDR2 are SGHVS and FQNEAQ. The complete variable domain, with remaining parts taken from reference TRBV7-8 and TRBJ2-1, reads GAGVSQSPRYKVAKRGQDVALRCDPISGHVSLFWYQQALGQGPEFLTYFQNEAQLDKSGLPSDRFFAERPEGSVSTLKIQRTQQEDSAVYLCASSFQGGSYNEQFFGPGTRLTVL.

This clonotype was observed a handful of times. The rearrangement uses TRBV4-1 and TRBJ2-2, with a possible D match to TRBD2 (5 bases). V lost 6 bases and J lost 8, with 7 bases in between. Germline V gene lookup returns CDR1 MGHRA and CDR2 YSYEKL. The CDR3 consists of 11 residues. The CDR3 spells CASRDLGELFF. The DNA of the CDR3 is TGCGCCAGCAGGGACTTAGGGGAGCTGTTTTTT.

This clonotype appeared many times. The CDR3 DNA is TGTGCCAGCAGCCGAGATTCTAGCTCCTACGAGCAGTACGTC. Translating it yields CASSRDSSSYEQYV. The rearrangement links TRBV7-8 to TRBJ2-7; D gene uncertain. The germline CDR1 and CDR2 sequences are SGHVS and FQNEAQ. V lost 5 bases and J lost 0, with 11 bases in between. The CDR3 covers 14 residues.

With respect to this clonotype: A much larger clone lies a single base off, so this may be a read error. The chain carries TRBV7-8 and TRBJ2-7; 12 nucleotides agree with TRBD2. With V trimmed by 7 bases and J by 5 bases, 9 bases remained unmatched. CDR1 and CDR2 (germline): SGHVS, FQNEAQ. This CDR3 is 15 amino acids long. CDR3 sequence: CASNIPTSGGHEQYF. CDR3 bases: TGTGCCAGCAACATACCGACTAGCGGGGGTCACGAGCAGTACTTC.

The V gene is TRBV2, the J gene TRBJ2-1, with 9 positions matching TRBD2. V lost 1 base and J lost 7; bases outside the gene matches: 11. The CDR3 is 17 residues long. Germline assignment: CDR1 SNHLY and CDR2 FYNNEI. The CDR3 DNA reads as TGTGCCAGCAGTGAAGAACCCAGCGGGGGGTTTAAGAATGAGCAGTTCTTC. Amino acids: CASSEEPSGGFKNEQFF.

The chain is built from TRBV11-1 and TRBJ2-3, with D hard to call. The CDR3 is 14 residues long. Per the germline V gene, CDR1 is SGHAT and CDR2 is FQDESV (reference sequence). The V end lost 2 bases, the J end lost 2 bases, and 8 bases lay between the germline ends. The CDR3 here is CASSLSPFTDTQYF. The CDR3 region has the DNA TGTGCCAGCAGCTTATCCCCCTTCACAGATACGCAGTATTTT.

There are a few counts of this clonotype. V usage is TRBV12-3 or TRBV12-4 and J usage is TRBJ2-7, with TRBD2 matching over 9 bases. The CDR3 has 15 amino acids. With V trimmed by 3 bases and J by 6 bases, 9 bases remained unmatched. The CDR3 bases are TGTGCCAGCAGTTTTATTGGCGGGGGGGCGGGCGAGCAGTACTTC. Amino acids: CASSFIGGGAGEQYF.

This clonotype was picked up many times. V is TRBV7-2 and J is TRBJ1-1; D is unclear. Germline V lookup: CDR1 SGHTA, CDR2 FQGNSA. The germline V and J ends were trimmed by 6 bases and 5 bases, with 10 bases remaining between them. The CDR3 extends over 12 amino acids. The CDR3 protein is CASSLTVTEAFF. CDR3 nucleotide sequence: TGTGCCAGCAGTTTAACCGTAACTGAAGCTTTCTTT. Supplemented by reference TRBV7-2 and TRBJ1-1, the full variable domain reads GAGVSQSPSNKVTEKGKDVELRCDPISGHTALYWYRQSLGQGLEFLIYFQGNSAPDKSGLPSDRFSAERTGGSVSTLTIQRTQQEDSAVYLCASSLTVTEAFFGQGTRLTVV.

This clonotype was found a few times. The J gene is TRBJ1-5, the V gene TRBV7-9; tentative D call: TRBD1 (6 bases). V lost 7 bases, J lost 5 bases, and 15 bases lay in between. The CDR3 extends over 14 amino acids. Germline loops: CDR1 SEHNR, CDR2 FQNEAQ (reference sequence). CDR3 loop: CASTNGTLHQPQHF. The CDR3 DNA sequence: TGTGCCAGCACAAACGGGACACTACATCAGCCCCAGCATTTT.

The table lists this clonotype with a few counts. The V and J genes are TRBV27 and TRBJ1-1; possibly TRBD1 for D (6 bases). Trimming left V 3 bases short and J 4 bases short, with 9 bases between. Germline-derived CDR1 and CDR2 are MNHEY and SMNVEV (reference sequence). This CDR3 is 13 amino acids long. CDR3 sequence reads: CASSFKDSTEAFF. The CDR3 nucleotides are TGTGCCAGCAGTTTTAAGGACAGCACTGAAGCTTTCTTT.

V is TRBV7-6 and J is TRBJ2-1, with D perhaps given as TRBD1 or TRBD2 (5 bases each). Germline-derived CDR1 and CDR2 are SGHVS and FNYEAQ. Deletions cut 4 bases from V and 3 bases from J, with 19 bases between. CDR3 size: 17 residues. CDR3 nucleotides: TGTGCCAGCAGCTCAAAGAGATCCGGGACGGGCTACAATGAGCAGTTCTTC. Its translation: CASSSKRSGTGYNEQFF. Using reference TRBV7-6 and TRBJ2-1 for the parts outside the CDR3, the full variable domain is GAGVSQSPRYKVTKRGQDVALRCDPISGHVSLYWYRQALGQGPEFLTYFNYEAQQDKSGLPNDRFSAERPEGSISTLTIQRTEQRDSAMYRCASSSKRSGTGYNEQFFGPGTRLTVL.

This chain links TRBV27 with TRBJ1-2; D possibly corresponds to TRBD1 (6 bases). Germline V lookup: CDR1 MNHEY, CDR2 SMNVEV (reference sequence). This CDR3 is 13 amino acids long. V was pared by 6 bases and J by 8 bases, with 16 bases between. CDR3 protein: CASSEIGGDGYTF. The CDR3 DNA is TGTGCCAGCAGCGAGATCGGGGGCGACGGCTACACCTTC.

This clonotype has at least ten counts. This chain links TRBV12-3 or TRBV12-4 with TRBJ1-1; the D gene is possibly TRBD1 (5 bases). V lost 10 bases and J lost 4, with 10 bases in between. The CDR3 loop spans 11 amino acids. CDR3 residues: CAIGGGTEAFF. In DNA, the CDR3 is TGTGCCATCGGTGGGGGCACTGAAGCTTTCTTT.

CDR3 DNA: TGTGCCAGCAGCTCAACCCTAGGGGCGAACACCGGGGAGCTGTTTTTT. Translating gives CASSSTLGANTGELFF. This rearrangement joins TRBV11-3 to TRBJ2-2; D is possibly TRBD1 (5 bases). Germline V CDR1 and CDR2: SGHNT, YENEEA. This CDR3 has 16 residues. Trimming took off 4 bases at V and 0 bases at J, with 12 bases between the two ends.

This chain joins TRBV27 and TRBJ2-7, with D uncertain. The V and J ends lost 3 bases and 3 bases respectively, with 9 bases between them. The CDR3 has 13 amino acids. Germline values: CDR1 MNHEY, CDR2 SMNVEV (reference sequence). The CDR3 coding sequence is TGTGCCAGCAGTTTGTTCGCGAGCTACGAGCAGTACTTC. It codes for CASSLFASYEQYF.

The CDR3 DNA follows: TGCGCCAGCAGCTGGGAGGGAGAGAACACTGAAGCTTTCTTT. It specifies CASSWEGENTEAFF. The V call is TRBV4-1, the J call TRBJ1-1; no clear D. Looked up from germline, CDR1 is MGHRA and CDR2 is YSYEKL. The CDR3 loop spans 14 amino acids. V dropped 5 bases and J dropped 1 base, with 11 bases sitting between them.

This clonotype was counted a few times. DNA for the CDR3: TGTGCCAGCAGCGGCCAACAGGGGGCCGACCGTCCAAACTCCTACGAGCAGTACTTC. Amino acids: CASSGQQGADRPNSYEQYF. V and J are TRBV7-9 and TRBJ2-7; 9 nucleotides align to TRBD1. The germline CDR1 and CDR2 sequences are SEHNR and FQNEAQ (reference sequence). V lost 5 bases and J lost 0; bases outside the gene matches: 17. The CDR3 sequence is 19 residues long.

This clonotype was detected only a few times. CDR3 loop: CASSPKDRVFIDTQYF. The CDR3 coding sequence is TGTGCCAGCAGCCCGAAGGACAGGGTTTTTATAGATACGCAGTATTTT. The chain recombines TRBV6-5 with TRBJ2-3; 8 nucleotides align to TRBD1. V lost 6 bases to trimming and J lost 5 bases; unmatched junction nucleotides: 13. The germline gives CDR1 MNHEY, CDR2 SVGAGI. CDR3 length: 16 amino acids.

This clonotype was counted at least ten times. V usage is TRBV7-8 and J usage is TRBJ1-6, with 7 bases identical to TRBD1. The CDR3 is made up of 14 amino acids. Germline assignment: CDR1 SGHVS and CDR2 FQNEAQ. After removal of 1 base from V and 7 bases from J, the junction contained 1 base not matched to a gene. The DNA for the CDR3 is TGTGCCAGCAGCTTAGGAGGGGGCAATTCACCCCTCCACTTT. Its translation: CASSLGGGNSPLHF.

This sequence joins TRBV7-3 and TRBJ2-5; TRBD1 agrees at 7 bases. CDR3 length: 20 amino acids. Trimming cost V 4 bases and J 2 bases; bases outside gene matches: 22. Germline-derived CDR1 and CDR2 are SGHTA and FQGTGA. The CDR3 nucleotides read TGTGCCAGCAGCTCGCAGACAGGGCGGAATGGGCCGGGCCGACAAGAGACCCAGTACTTC. This gives the protein CASSSQTGRNGPGRQETQYF.

Ten or more counts support this clonotype. The chain combines TRBV20-1 with TRBJ2-1; D not certain. The germline CDR1 and CDR2 sequences are DFQATT and SNEGSKA (reference sequence). The CDR3 length is 16 residues. CDR3 coding DNA: TGCAGCGCCCATCGAACGGCACTTGGCTCCTACAATGAGCAGTTCTTC. It translates to CSAHRTALGSYNEQFF.

The V call is TRBV7-9, the J call TRBJ1-1; 7 nucleotides match TRBD1. This CDR3 is built from 15 residues. The germline gives CDR1 SEHNR, CDR2 FQNEAQ (reference sequence). The ends lost 7 bases at V and 0 bases at J; junction bases unmatched: 8. The CDR3 sequence is CASKTGQRMNTEAFF. As DNA, the CDR3 is TGTGCCAGCAAGACAGGGCAGAGGATGAACACTGAAGCTTTCTTT.

This clonotype was counted many times. The rearrangement uses TRBV7-2 and TRBJ2-1; D is possibly TRBD1 (6 bases). Between the trimmed V and J ends, which lost 8 bases and 1 base, there was a span of 27 bases. The length of the CDR3 is 19 residues. Per the germline V gene, CDR1 is SGHTA and CDR2 is FQGNSA. This CDR3 reads CASRVTGRTQTASYNEQFF. The CDR3 DNA reads as TGTGCCAGCCGGGTAACAGGGCGGACCCAAACTGCGTCCTACAATGAGCAGTTCTTC.

This clonotype was picked up many times. The chain has TRBV19 and TRBJ1-1; D is ambiguous. CDR1 is LNHDA, CDR2 SQIVND, per germline (reference sequence). The CDR3 sequence is 12 residues long. V shed 9 bases and J shed 1 base, with 9 bases lying between them. CDR3 in amino acids: CASLGRNTEAFF. DNA of the CDR3: TGTGCCAGCCTCGGACGGAACACTGAAGCTTTCTTT.

The chain links TRBV11-1 to TRBJ2-7; D is possibly TRBD1 (6 bases). V lost 3 bases and J 6 bases, leaving 15 bases between the germline ends. This CDR3 comprises 14 residues. Germline V gene data show CDR1 as SGHAT and CDR2 as FQDESV (reference sequence). The CDR3 protein is CASSFGPGHSEQYF. Written as DNA, the CDR3 is TGTGCCAGCAGCTTTGGACCGGGACATAGCGAGCAGTACTTC. Full variable domain (rest looked up from reference TRBV11-1 and TRBJ2-7): EAEVAQSPRYKITEKSQAVAFWCDPISGHATLYWYRQILGQGPELLVQFQDESVVDDSQLPKDRFSAERLKGVDSTLKIQPAELGDSAMYLCASSFGPGHSEQYFGPGTRLTVT.

The J gene is TRBJ2-7, the V gene TRBV14, with TRBD1 identical over 10 bases. CDR1 and CDR2 from the germline V gene are SGHDN and FVKESK. V was clipped by 1 base and J by 3 bases; unmatched bases: 3. The CDR3 spans 15 residues. This chain's CDR3 is CASSQGQGAFYEQYV. The CDR3 DNA reads TGTGCCAGCAGCCAAGGACAGGGGGCCTTCTACGAGCAGTACGTC.

This clonotype was found many times. This chain connects TRBV7-8 to TRBJ2-2; D may correspond to TRBD1 or TRBD2 (5 bases each). The V gene lost 4 bases and the J gene lost 2 bases, with 11 bases spanning the gap. CDR3 length: 15 amino acids. Per germline, CDR1 SGHVS and CDR2 FQNEAQ. The CDR3 sequence is CASSSSRGNTGELFF. CDR3 coding DNA: TGTGCCAGCAGCTCCTCTCGGGGCAACACCGGGGAGCTGTTTTTT.

This clonotype was detected only a few times. The V call is TRBV7-9, the J call TRBJ1-6; D gene uncertain. CDR3 size: 12 residues. The V end was cut by 4 bases, the J end by 5 bases, with 3 bases between. From germline, CDR1 is SEHNR and CDR2 FQNEAQ (reference sequence). The CDR3 DNA follows: TGTGCCAGCAGCTGGGATAATTCACCCCTCCACTTT. This encodes CASSWDNSPLHF.